The clone carrying this T cell receptor (beta chain) was detected only a few times. Staff drew around 10 milliliters of peripheral blood from each donor. The data were obtained in a study of blood T cells in healthy people across ages. V trimming: 3 bases; J trimming: 4 bases; junction bases outside the gene matches: 6. CDR1 is DFQATT and CDR2 is SNEGSKA in the germline V gene (reference sequence). The CDR3 contains 14 residues. A J-beta primer mix and a sample-barcoded 5' primer were used in a second PCR of roughly 6 to 11 cycles. A single record per CDR3 protein comes from TCRdb applying MiXCR to the 5' RACE reads. The repertoire has about 580,000 distinct CDR3 sequences, around half of them found once; the top ten carry 20% to 25%.

The chain recombines TRBV20-1 with TRBJ2-1; 7 bases are a match to TRBD2. The TCR comes from a man older than 75 in good health. The sequencing sample was made of blood. The CDR3 DNA is TGCAGTGCTAGTACTAGCGCAGAATACAATGAGCAGTTCTTC. Encoded protein: CSASTSAEYNEQFF.